Listed below are T cell receptor beta chains from one sample, sequenced in a study of blood T cells in healthy people across ages. TCRdb recomputed calls from the 5' RACE reads with MiXCR, one row per CDR3 protein. The table shows some 800,000 distinct CDR3 sequences, with under 55% occurring only once. Sequencing used blood. These TCRs come from a man in his 60s in good health. Each CDR3 is given with its conserved first and last residue. A D gene is named only where the DNA matches it firmly. Not every row has a clone size; where given, it reads once, few, many or a size class.

v_call	clone_size	j_call	d_call	cdr3_nt	cdr3_aa
TRBV7-2	NA	TRBJ2-4	NA	TGTGCCAGCAGCTTAAATTCGGGGGCGGCGAACATTCAGTACTTC	CASSLNSGAANIQYF
TRBV7-2	few	TRBJ1-2	TRBD1	TGTGCCAGCAGTTTACAGGGGACGAAGGGCTACACCTTC	CASSLQGTKGYTF
TRBV4-1	many	TRBJ2-5	TRBD2	TGCGCCAGCAGCCAGTCCGGGACTAGCCAAGAGACCCAGTACTTC	CASSQSGTSQETQYF
TRBV5-1	NA	TRBJ1-6	NA	TGCGCCAGCAGCTTGGTTCCGACAGGTCGGCAGAGTTCACCCCTCCACTTT	CASSLVPTGRQSSPLHF
TRBV7-9	NA	TRBJ2-2	NA	TGTGCCAGCAGCTTAGCTGCTAGTGGCACCGGGGAGCTGTTTTTT	CASSLAASGTGELFF
TRBV7-9	few	TRBJ2-7	NA	TGTGCCAGCAGCCACGGCGACACGGACGAGCAGTACTTC	CASSHGDTDEQYF
TRBV28	NA	TRBJ2-6	NA	TGTGCCAGCAGGGCCGCTGGGAGCTCTGGGGCCAACGTCCTGACTTTC	CASRAAGSSGANVLTF
TRBV11-2	NA	TRBJ2-7	NA	TGTGCCAGCAGCGTAGGGGGGGCCCTACGCGAGCAGTACTTC	CASSVGGALREQYF
TRBV4-3	once	TRBJ2-5	TRBD1	TGCGCCAGCAGCCCTTCCGCCGGGACAGGGCAAGAGACCCAGTACTTC	CASSPSAGTGQETQYF
TRBV20-1	NA	TRBJ2-7	TRBD2	TGCAGTGCTAGAGTCGGTAGCGGGGGGGCCTACGAGCAGTACTTC	CSARVGSGGAYEQYF
TRBV7-2	NA	TRBJ2-7	NA	TGTGCCGGCAGCTTAGTAATGTTGGGCGAGCAGTACTTC	CAGSLVMLGEQYF
TRBV5-1	NA	TRBJ2-1	TRBD1	TGCGTCAGCAGCTCCACAGGGGGCTCCTACAATGAGCAGTTCTTC	CVSSSTGGSYNEQFF
TRBV3-1	NA	TRBJ2-7	NA	TGTGCCAGCAGCCAAGTGGTGGGGGCTACCTACGAGCAGTACTTC	CASSQVVGATYEQYF
TRBV6-2/TRBV6-3	few	TRBJ2-1	TRBD2	TGTGCCAGCAGCGGGCCCTCGGGGGGGCCCTCCCGTCTGCAGTTCTTC	CASSGPSGGPSRLQFF
TRBV3-1	NA	TRBJ2-7	NA	TGTGCCAGCAGCCAAGGTTTACCCGGACGGGGGTACGAGCAGTACTTC	CASSQGLPGRGYEQYF
TRBV18	NA	TRBJ2-5	NA	TGTGCCAGCTCCCCGGGTTTACAGCAGTACTTC	CASSPGLQQYF
TRBV11-2	NA	TRBJ2-1	NA	TGTGCCAGCAGCTCGAACCCCGGGGGAATGAATGAGCAGTTCTTC	CASSSNPGGMNEQFF
TRBV5-1	once	TRBJ1-3	NA	TGCGCCAGCAGCGAACAGGGCGCGACCACGGGAAACACCATATATTTT	CASSEQGATTGNTIYF
TRBV20-1	NA	TRBJ2-1	NA	TGCAGTGCTAGAGGTAGAGTAGATGAGCAGTTCTTC	CSARGRVDEQFF
TRBV20-1	NA	TRBJ2-3	NA	TGCAGTGGATCTGCACCCAGGATGTCAGATACGCAGTATTTT	CSGSAPRMSDTQYF
TRBV12-3/TRBV12-4	NA	TRBJ2-7	NA	TGTGCCAGCAGTACCCACGGATACGAGCAGTACTTC	CASSTHGYEQYF
TRBV20-1	NA	TRBJ2-1	TRBD2	TGCAGTGCTAGGAGGACTAGCGGGGGGCGCAGCTCCTACAATGAGCAGTTCTTC	CSARRTSGGRSSYNEQFF
TRBV6-2/TRBV6-3	NA	TRBJ2-7	NA	TGTGCCAGCAGCCCCTGGCCTTCCTACGAGCAGTACTTC	CASSPWPSYEQYF
TRBV27	NA	TRBJ2-3	TRBD2	TGTGCCAGCAGTTTATTCGGACTAGCGGGGACCAACTTCACAGATACGCAGTATTTT	CASSLFGLAGTNFTDTQYF
TRBV5-1	few	TRBJ2-3	TRBD1	TGCGCCAGCAGCTTGGAGGGACAGATCACAGATACGCAGTATTTT	CASSLEGQITDTQYF
TRBV3-1	NA	TRBJ2-1	NA	TGTGCCAGCAGCCAAAGTTGGGGAGATGAGCAGTTCTTC	CASSQSWGDEQFF
TRBV20-1	NA	TRBJ2-3	NA	TGCAGCGCTAGATCGGCGGGCACAGATACGCAGTATTTT	CSARSAGTDTQYF
TRBV20-1	few	TRBJ2-3	NA	TGCAGTGCAATCACCCTATGGGCGGGGTCGGCAGATACGCAGTATTTT	CSAITLWAGSADTQYF
TRBV6-2/TRBV6-3	NA	TRBJ2-7	NA	TGTGCCAGCAGTGACGCAGGGGCTGGCGAGCAGTACTTC	CASSDAGAGEQYF
TRBV5-1	few	TRBJ2-3	NA	TGCGCCAGCAGTCTAGAATACCGTGCAGATACGCAGTATTTT	CASSLEYRADTQYF
TRBV11-3	once	TRBJ2-7	TRBD1	TGTGCCAGCAGCTCGGACAGGGGTGTTGACGAGCAGTACTTC	CASSSDRGVDEQYF
TRBV20-1	few	TRBJ2-3	NA	TGCAGTGCTAGCTCGCTAGTAGCAGATACGCAGTATTTT	CSASSLVADTQYF
TRBV7-9	many	TRBJ2-5	NA	TGCGCCAGCAGCTTGGGAGACAGACAAGAGACCCAGTACTTC	CASSLGDRQETQYF
TRBV5-1	few	TRBJ2-7	TRBD1	TGCGCCAGCAGCACTTCCCGGGACAGGGGGAAGGGGCACGAGCAGTACTTC	CASSTSRDRGKGHEQYF
TRBV25-1	few	TRBJ2-5	NA	TGTGCCAGCAGTGAATTGGCCCAAGAGACCCAGTACTTC	CASSELAQETQYF
TRBV7-9	few	TRBJ2-1	TRBD1	TGTGCCAGCAGCTACCGGGACAGGAGATACAATGAGCAGTTCTTC	CASSYRDRRYNEQFF
TRBV4-3	NA	TRBJ2-5	NA	TGCGCCAGCAGCCAAGAAGTTGGGGGGCAAGAGACCCAGTACTTC	CASSQEVGGQETQYF
TRBV7-9	few	TRBJ2-2	NA	TGTGCCAGTCCTCATGGGCCCGGGGAGCTGTTTTTT	CASPHGPGELFF
TRBV20-1	NA	TRBJ2-7	TRBD2	TGCAGTGCTAGACCAGGAAATAGCGGGGGGCCTGCCTACGAGCAGTACTTC	CSARPGNSGGPAYEQYF
TRBV5-1	NA	TRBJ2-1	NA	TGCGCCAGCAGCTTGGTCACGGGGACCCACAATGAGCAGTTCTTC	CASSLVTGTHNEQFF
TRBV27	NA	TRBJ1-4	NA	TGTGCCAGCAGTCCTCAGGACAGTATTGGTGAAAAACTGTTTTTT	CASSPQDSIGEKLFF
TRBV12-3/TRBV12-4	few	TRBJ1-6	NA	TGTGCCAGCAGTCCCCGGGGTCAAGCTAATTCACCCCTCCACTTT	CASSPRGQANSPLHF
TRBV29-1	few	TRBJ2-7	NA	TGCAGCGTTGAAGGACCAGGGGCCTACGAGCAGTACTTC	CSVEGPGAYEQYF
TRBV4-3	few	TRBJ1-1	NA	TGCGCCAGCAGCCAAGAAGGGATGAACACTGAAGCTTTCTTT	CASSQEGMNTEAFF
TRBV7-3	few	TRBJ2-7	NA	TGTGCCAGCAGCTTAACAGGGGGTGACGAGCAGTACTTC	CASSLTGGDEQYF
TRBV5-1	few	TRBJ2-6	TRBD1	TGCGCCAGCAGCCCAGACAGGGGGAACTCTGGGGCCAACGTCCTGACTTTC	CASSPDRGNSGANVLTF